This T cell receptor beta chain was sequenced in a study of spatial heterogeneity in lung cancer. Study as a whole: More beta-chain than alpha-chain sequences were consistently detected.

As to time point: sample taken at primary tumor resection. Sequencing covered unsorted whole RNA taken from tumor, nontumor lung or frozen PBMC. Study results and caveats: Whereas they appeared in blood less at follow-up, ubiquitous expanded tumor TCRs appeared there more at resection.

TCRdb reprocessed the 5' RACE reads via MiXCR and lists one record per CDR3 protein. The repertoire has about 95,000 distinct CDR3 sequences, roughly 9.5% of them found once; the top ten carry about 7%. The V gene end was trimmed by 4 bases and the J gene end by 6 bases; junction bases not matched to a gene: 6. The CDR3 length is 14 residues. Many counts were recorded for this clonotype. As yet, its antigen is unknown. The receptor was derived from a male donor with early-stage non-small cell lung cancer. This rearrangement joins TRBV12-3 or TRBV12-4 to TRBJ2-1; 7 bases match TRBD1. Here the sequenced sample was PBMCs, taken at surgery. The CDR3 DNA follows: TGTGCCAGCAGTTCCAGGGACAGAGGCAATGAGCAGTTCTTC. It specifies CASSSRDRGNEQFF.